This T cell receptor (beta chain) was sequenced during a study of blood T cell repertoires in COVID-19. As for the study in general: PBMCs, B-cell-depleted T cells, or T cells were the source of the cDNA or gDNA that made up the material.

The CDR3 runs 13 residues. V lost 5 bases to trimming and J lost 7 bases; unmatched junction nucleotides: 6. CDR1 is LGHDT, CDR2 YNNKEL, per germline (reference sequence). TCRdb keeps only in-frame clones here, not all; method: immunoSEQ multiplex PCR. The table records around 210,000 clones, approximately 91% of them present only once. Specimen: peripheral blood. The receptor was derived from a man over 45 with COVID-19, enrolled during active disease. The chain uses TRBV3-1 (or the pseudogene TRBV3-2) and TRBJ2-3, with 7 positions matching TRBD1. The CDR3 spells CASSAQGEYTQYF. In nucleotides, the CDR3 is TGTGCCAGCAGCGCCCAGGGGGAATATACGCAGTATTTT.